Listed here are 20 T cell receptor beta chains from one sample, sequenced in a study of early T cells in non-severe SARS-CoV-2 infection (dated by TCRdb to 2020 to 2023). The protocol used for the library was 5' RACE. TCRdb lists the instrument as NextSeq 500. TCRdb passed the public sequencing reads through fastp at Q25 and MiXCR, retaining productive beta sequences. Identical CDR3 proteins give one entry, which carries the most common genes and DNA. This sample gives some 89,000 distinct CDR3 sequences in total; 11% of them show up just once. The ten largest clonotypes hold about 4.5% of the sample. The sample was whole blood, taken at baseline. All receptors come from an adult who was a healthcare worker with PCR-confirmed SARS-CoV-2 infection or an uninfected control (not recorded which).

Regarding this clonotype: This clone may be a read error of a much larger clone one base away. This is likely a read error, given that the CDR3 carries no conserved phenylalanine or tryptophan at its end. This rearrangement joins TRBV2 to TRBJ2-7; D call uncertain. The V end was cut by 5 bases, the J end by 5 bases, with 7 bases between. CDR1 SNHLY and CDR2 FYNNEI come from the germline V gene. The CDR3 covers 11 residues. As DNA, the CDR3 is TGTGCCAGCAGTCCCCTGAACGAGCAGTACTGC. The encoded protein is CASSPLNEQYC.

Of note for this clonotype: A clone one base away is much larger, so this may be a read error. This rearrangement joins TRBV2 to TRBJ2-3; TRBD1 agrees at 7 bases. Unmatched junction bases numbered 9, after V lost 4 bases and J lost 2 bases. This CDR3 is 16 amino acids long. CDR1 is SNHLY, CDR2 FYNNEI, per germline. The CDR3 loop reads CASSGGQSSNTDTQYF. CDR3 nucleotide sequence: TGTGCCAGCAGTGGGGGACAGTCCTCTAACACAGATACGCAGTATTTT.

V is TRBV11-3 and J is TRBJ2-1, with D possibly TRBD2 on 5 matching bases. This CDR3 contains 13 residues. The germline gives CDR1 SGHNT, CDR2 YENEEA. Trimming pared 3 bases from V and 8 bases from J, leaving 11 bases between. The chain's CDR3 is CASSFQDSYEQFF. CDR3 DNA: TGTGCCAGCAGCTTCCAGGACTCGTATGAGCAGTTCTTC.

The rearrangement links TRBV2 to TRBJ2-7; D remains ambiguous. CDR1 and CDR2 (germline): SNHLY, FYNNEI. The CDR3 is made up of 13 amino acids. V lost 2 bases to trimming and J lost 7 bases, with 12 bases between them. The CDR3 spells CASSEYLGDEQYF. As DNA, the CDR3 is TGTGCCAGCAGTGAATACCTTGGGGATGAGCAGTACTTC. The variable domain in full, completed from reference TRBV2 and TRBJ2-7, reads EPEVTQTPSHQVTQMGQEVILRCVPISNHLYFYWYRQILGQKVEFLVSFYNNEISEKSEIFDDQFSVERPDGSNFTLKIRSTKLEDSAMYFCASSEYLGDEQYFGPGTRLTVT.

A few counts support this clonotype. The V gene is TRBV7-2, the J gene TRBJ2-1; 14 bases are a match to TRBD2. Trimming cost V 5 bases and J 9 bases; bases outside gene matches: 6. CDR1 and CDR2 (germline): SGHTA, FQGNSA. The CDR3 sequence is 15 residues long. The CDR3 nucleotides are TGTGCCAGCAGCCCGGGACTAGCGGGAGAGGGTGAGCAGTTCTTC. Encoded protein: CASSPGLAGEGEQFF.

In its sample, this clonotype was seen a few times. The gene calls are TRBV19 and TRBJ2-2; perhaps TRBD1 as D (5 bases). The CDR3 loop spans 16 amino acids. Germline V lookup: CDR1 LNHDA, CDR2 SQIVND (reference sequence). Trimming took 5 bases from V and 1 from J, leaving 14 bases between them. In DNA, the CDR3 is TGTGCCAGTAGTGCACCCAGGGTCCAGAACACCGGGGAGCTGTTTTTT. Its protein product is CASSAPRVQNTGELFF.

The CDR3 DNA reads as TGTGCCGGGCGAGGAGGCGAGAACACTGAAGCTTTCTTT. Protein product: CAGRGGENTEAFF. The chain joins TRBV12-3 or TRBV12-4 to TRBJ1-1; D is ambiguous. The CDR3 is 13 residues long. Trimming took 11 bases from V and 1 from J, leaving 14 bases between them.

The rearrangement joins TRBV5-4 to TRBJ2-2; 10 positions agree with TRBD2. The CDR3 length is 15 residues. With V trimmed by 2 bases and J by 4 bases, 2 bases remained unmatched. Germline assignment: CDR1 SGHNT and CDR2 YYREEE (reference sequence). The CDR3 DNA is TGTGCCAGCAGCTTAAGACTAGCGGGCACCGGGGAGCTGTTTTTT. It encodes CASSLRLAGTGELFF.

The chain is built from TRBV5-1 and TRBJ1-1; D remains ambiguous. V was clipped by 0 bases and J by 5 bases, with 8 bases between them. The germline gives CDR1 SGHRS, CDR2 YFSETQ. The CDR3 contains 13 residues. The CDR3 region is CASSLVRSTEAFF. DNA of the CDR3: TGCGCCAGCAGCTTGGTACGGTCGACTGAAGCTTTCTTT.

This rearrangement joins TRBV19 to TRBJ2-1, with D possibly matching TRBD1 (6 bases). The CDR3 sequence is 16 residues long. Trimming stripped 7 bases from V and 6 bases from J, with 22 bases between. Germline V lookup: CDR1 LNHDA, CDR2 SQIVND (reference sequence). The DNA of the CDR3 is TGTGCCAGTAACGGGCGAGCCAACAGGGCAGGCAATGAGCAGTTCTTC. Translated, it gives CASNGRANRAGNEQFF.

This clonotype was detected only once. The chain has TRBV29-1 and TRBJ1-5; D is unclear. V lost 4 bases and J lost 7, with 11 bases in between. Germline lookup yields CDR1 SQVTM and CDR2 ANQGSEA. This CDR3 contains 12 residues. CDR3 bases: TGCAGCGTTGCCGACGGGCTCCAGCCCCAGCATTTT. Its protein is CSVADGLQPQHF. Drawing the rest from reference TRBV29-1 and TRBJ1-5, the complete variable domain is SAVISQKPSRDICQRGTSLTIQCQVDSQVTMMFWYRQQPGQSLTLIATANQGSEATYESGFVIDKFPISRPNLTFSTLTVSNMSPEDSSIYLCSVADGLQPQHFGDGTRLSIL.

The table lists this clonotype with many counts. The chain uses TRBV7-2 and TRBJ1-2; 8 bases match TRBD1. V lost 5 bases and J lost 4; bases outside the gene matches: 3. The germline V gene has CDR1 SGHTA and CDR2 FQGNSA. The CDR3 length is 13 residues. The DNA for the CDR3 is TGTGCCAGCAGCCAGGACAGGGCCTATGGCTACACCTTC. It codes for CASSQDRAYGYTF.

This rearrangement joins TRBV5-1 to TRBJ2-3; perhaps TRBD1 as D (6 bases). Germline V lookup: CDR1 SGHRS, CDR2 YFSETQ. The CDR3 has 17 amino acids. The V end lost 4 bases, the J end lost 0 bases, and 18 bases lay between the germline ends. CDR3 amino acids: CASSTSPGQTSTDTQYF. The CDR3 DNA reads TGCGCCAGCAGCACAAGTCCGGGACAAACTAGCACAGATACGCAGTATTTT. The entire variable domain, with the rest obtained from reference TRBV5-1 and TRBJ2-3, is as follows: KAGVTQTPRYLIKTRGQQVTLSCSPISGHRSVSWYQQTPGQGLQFLFEYFSETQRNKGNFPGRFSGRQFSNSRSEMNVSTLELGDSALYLCASSTSPGQTSTDTQYFGPGTRLTVL.

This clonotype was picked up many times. The CDR3 nucleotides read TGTGCCAGCAGTGACCTAGGGGAGACCCAGTACTTC. Encoded protein: CASSDLGETQYF. The genes are TRBV12-3 or TRBV12-4 and TRBJ2-5; no clear D. Between the trimmed V and J ends, which lost 5 bases and 5 bases, there was a span of 9 bases. The CDR3 contains 12 residues.

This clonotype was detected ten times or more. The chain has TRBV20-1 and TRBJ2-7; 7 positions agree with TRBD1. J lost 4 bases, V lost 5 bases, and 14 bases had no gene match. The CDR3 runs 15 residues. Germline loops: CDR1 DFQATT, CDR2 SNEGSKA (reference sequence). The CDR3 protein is CSASGTASGLYEQYF. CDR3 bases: TGCAGTGCTTCCGGGACAGCCTCCGGACTTTACGAGCAGTACTTC.

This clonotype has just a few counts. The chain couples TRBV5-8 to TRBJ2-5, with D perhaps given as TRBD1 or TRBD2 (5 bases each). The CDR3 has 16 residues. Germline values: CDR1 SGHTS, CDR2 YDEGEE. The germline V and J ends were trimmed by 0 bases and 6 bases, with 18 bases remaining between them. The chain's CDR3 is CASSLAVYSGRKTQYF. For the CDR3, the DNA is TGTGCCAGCAGCTTGGCGGTGTATTCGGGGCGGAAGACCCAGTACTTC.

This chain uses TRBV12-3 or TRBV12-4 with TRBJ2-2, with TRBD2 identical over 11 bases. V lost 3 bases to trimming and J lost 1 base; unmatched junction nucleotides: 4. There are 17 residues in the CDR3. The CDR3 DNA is TGTGCCAGCAGTTTCCTGCTAGCGGGAGGGAACACCGGGGAGCTGTTTTTT. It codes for CASSFLLAGGNTGELFF.

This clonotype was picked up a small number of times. CDR3 bases: TGCAGTGCTAGGCAACCGGGACTAGCCCAGTTCTTC. Translated, it gives CSARQPGLAQFF. The rearrangement links TRBV20-1 to TRBJ2-1; 9 bases line up with TRBD2. CDR3 size: 12 residues. V lost 3 bases to trimming and J lost 13 bases; unmatched junction nucleotides: 7. Germline V lookup: CDR1 DFQATT, CDR2 SNEGSKA (reference sequence).

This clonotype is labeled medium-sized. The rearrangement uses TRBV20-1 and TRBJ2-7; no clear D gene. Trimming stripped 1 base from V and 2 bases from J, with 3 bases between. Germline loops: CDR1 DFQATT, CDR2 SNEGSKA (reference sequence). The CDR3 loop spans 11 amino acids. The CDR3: CSARATYEQYF. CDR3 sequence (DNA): TGCAGTGCTAGAGCTACCTACGAGCAGTACTTC.

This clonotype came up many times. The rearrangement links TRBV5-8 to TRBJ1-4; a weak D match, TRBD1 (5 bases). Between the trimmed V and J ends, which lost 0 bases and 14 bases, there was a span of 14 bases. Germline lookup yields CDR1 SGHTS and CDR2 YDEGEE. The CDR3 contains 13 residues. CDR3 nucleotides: TGTGCCAGCAGCTTGGCAGGGAGGGAGAGGCTGTTTTTT. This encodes CASSLAGRERLFF.